This TCR beta chain was recovered during a study of PD-L1 blockade in urothelial cancer (TCRdb year 2017). As for the study more broadly: Every patient began therapy in about 2014 and was given atezolizumab 1,200 mg intravenously every 3 weeks. About 90% of the roughly 30 patients were identified as males with urothelial cancer of bladder origin, and a prior smoking history was reported by 18 of 29 patients. An ECOG performance status of 0 or 1 was recorded for the patients, and 0 to 3 prior chemotherapy regimens had been received by the patients. Blood samples were analyzed at 3 weeks after treatment start (second dose) and at 6 weeks after treatment start. Blood samples gave median yields of roughly 150,000 T cells and 80,000 to 90,000 unique TCRs, along with a median clonality of approximately 0.08. Somatic, immune and clinical correlates of response to PD-L1 blockade with atezolizumab in urothelial cancer were the focus of an exploratory multi-omic analysis. Pretreatment tumor samples, along with matched peripheral blood serially collected before and after atezolizumab treatment, were subjected to TCR sequencing. Durable clinical benefit meant progression-free survival longer than 6 months, and TCR features were also tested against progression-free and overall survival. Whole exome sequencing and RNA sequencing of pretreatment tumors were performed alongside TCR sequencing in the same patients. Durable clinical benefit was achieved by nine patients but not by the remaining 20. Pretreatment blood TCR-seq was available for twenty-nine patients, at least one posttreatment blood collection was obtained for roughly 25 patients, and tumor TCR-seq was available for roughly 25 patients.

Interpreted using the paper, the time point label stands for: pretreatment peripheral blood. The cohort included 29 patients with locally advanced or metastatic urothelial carcinoma who were treated at Memorial Sloan Kettering on a trial protocol. Peripheral blood mononuclear cells were collected pretreatment and during treatment, at between 1 and 8 total time points per patient. The Qiagen DNeasy Blood extraction kit was used to purify genomic DNA from total PBMCs and from tumor samples. PBMCs were collected pretreatment and during treatment, and were isolated and stored as previously described. Results the study describes overall, beyond this receptor: Because of the small sample size (n ≈ 30) and the many exploratory analyses performed, the results are intended to be regarded as hypothesis-generating. Patients with durable benefit showed greater expansion of tumor-associated TCR clones in peripheral blood 3 weeks after starting treatment (n = 22, p = 0.022). Improved progression-free and overall survival was found to be associated with pretreatment peripheral blood TCR clonality below the median.

Synthetic TCR analog templates were spiked into each PCR to estimate absolute template abundance from read counts. Using the immunoSEQ assay, TCRbeta CDR3 regions were amplified from genomic DNA with bias-controlled V and J gene primers. Rearranged TCRbeta segments were sequenced at approximately 20X coverage. On the study's bioinformatics: Sequencing errors were corrected by clustering, and CDR3s were annotated against IMGT so that V, D and J genes could be assigned. Out-of-frame and stop-codon sequences were excluded, and only productive TCRbeta rearrangements were used in downstream analyses. Clonality was calculated as one minus the Shannon entropy normalized by the log of the number of unique productive sequences. Clones differing between time points or between blood and tumor were identified using Fisher's exact test with Benjamini-Hochberg correction, with an adjusted p below 0.01 applied as the threshold. TCRdb holds this immuneACCESS table with in-frame rearrangements only. Some clones are missing; in checked studies, unresolved V genes explain under half, and the rest has no known cause. V and J calls and clone size are those listed in that table; D and trimming were worked out from the DNA. This sample gives 85,000 to 90,000 clones in total; more than 80% of them show up just once. Jointly, the top ten make up roughly 0.88% of the sample.

A few counts support this clone. Its antigen is still unknown. A read error may produce the germline difference seen at one junction end. The origin of this receptor is a woman older than 75 with urothelial cancer. Material: PBMCs, obtained around atezolizumab (anti-PD-L1) treatment.

CDR3 sequence: CASSLWAGESVDEQLFF. The nucleotides read TGTGCCAGCAGCTTATGGGCAGGGGAGTCAGTTGATGAACAACTGTTTTTT. The V gene is TRBV7-9 and the J gene is TRBJ1-4; the D segment could be TRBD1, given 6 matching bases. Looking up the germline V gene (reference sequence) yields CDR1 SEHNR and CDR2 FQNEAQ. Spanning cysteine to phenylalanine, the CDR3 consists of 17 amino acids. The read is trimmed to its CDR3 DNA, 51 bases read in frame from base 1.